This T cell receptor (beta chain) derives from a study of identical twins. Study-wide findings and caveats: Sharing of beta out-of-frame sequences by twins showed a weaker excess. Without tracking the same donors, conclusions rested on cross-sectional statistical analysis.

This clonotype was seen a few times. Its target is unknown. Template switching introduced a universal primer site, and the cDNA bore unique molecular identifiers. TCRdb redid the calling of the 5' RACE reads with MiXCR, one entry per CDR3 protein. The repertoire has about 530,000 distinct CDR3 sequences, about a fifth of them found once; the top ten carry 0.4% to 0.6%. Healthy Caucasians, and only they, were the donors. Germline CDR1 reads LNHDA; CDR2 reads SQIVND (reference sequence). Trimming left V 8 bases short and J 2 bases short, with 13 bases between. The CDR3 consists of 13 residues. The sample also formed part of further work on yellow fever vaccine responses in identical twins.

The receptor's source is a woman under 30 in good health. The V gene is TRBV19, the J gene TRBJ2-7; D not certain. Sequencing input: CD4+ T cells sorted from blood. For the CDR3, the DNA is TGTGCCAGTGCCATTACTACGACCTACGAGCAGTACTTC. Translated, it gives CASAITTTYEQYF.